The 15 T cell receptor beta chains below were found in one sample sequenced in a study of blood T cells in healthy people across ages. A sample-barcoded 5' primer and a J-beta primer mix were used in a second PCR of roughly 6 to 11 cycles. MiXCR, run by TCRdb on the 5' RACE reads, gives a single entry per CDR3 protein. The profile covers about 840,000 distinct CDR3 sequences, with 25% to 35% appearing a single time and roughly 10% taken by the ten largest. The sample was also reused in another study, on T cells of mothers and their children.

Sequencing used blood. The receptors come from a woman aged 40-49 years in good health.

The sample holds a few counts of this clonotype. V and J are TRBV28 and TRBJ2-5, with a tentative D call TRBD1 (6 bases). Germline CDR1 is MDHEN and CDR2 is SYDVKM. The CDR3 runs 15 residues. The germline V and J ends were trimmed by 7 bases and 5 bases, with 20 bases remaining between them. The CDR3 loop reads CASKGPHRVRETQYF. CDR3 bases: TGTGCCAGCAAGGGCCCCCACAGGGTTCGCGAGACCCAGTACTTC.

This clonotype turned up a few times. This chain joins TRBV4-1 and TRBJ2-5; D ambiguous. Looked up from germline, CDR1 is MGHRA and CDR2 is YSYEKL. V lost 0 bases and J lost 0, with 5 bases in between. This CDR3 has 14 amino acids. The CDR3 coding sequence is TGCGCCAGCAGCCAAGATTCAGACCAAGAGACCCAGTACTTC. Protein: CASSQDSDQETQYF.

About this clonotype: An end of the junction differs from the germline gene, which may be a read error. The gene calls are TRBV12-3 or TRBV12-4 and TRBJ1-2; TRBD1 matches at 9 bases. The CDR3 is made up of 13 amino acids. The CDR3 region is CASSRQGVYGYTF. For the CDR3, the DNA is TGCGCCAGCAGTCGACAGGGGGTCTATGGCTACACCTTC.

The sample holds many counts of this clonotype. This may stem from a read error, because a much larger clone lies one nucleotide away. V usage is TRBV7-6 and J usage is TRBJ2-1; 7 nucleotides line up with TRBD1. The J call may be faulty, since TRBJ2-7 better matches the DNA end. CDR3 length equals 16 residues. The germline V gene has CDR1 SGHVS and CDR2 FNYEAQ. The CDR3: CASSSRPGQTYNEQYF. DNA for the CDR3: TGTGCCAGCAGCTCTCGCCCGGGACAGACCTACAATGAGCAGTACTTC.

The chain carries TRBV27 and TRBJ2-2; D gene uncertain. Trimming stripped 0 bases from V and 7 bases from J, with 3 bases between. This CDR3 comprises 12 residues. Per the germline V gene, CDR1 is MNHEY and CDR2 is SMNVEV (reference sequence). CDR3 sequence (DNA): TGTGCCAGCAGTTTATCGAACGGGGAGCTGTTTTTT. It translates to CASSLSNGELFF.

The CDR3 DNA reads as TGCGCCAGCAGCCAAGATCTTACAGTTCGGGAAAAACTGTTTTTT. It encodes CASSQDLTVREKLFF. The chain joins TRBV4-1 to TRBJ1-4; D call uncertain. The length of the CDR3 is 15 residues. V lost 0 bases and J 8 bases, leaving 13 bases between the germline ends. Germline V gene lookup returns CDR1 MGHRA and CDR2 YSYEKL.

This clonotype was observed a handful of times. CDR3 loop: CASSPTGKGSPSYEQYF. The CDR3 coding sequence is TGTGCCAGCAGCCCCACAGGGAAGGGTTCCCCCTCCTACGAGCAGTACTTC. The gene calls are TRBV7-9 and TRBJ2-7; D may be TRBD1 (6 bases). The germline V gene encodes CDR1 SEHNR and CDR2 FQNEAQ (reference sequence). CDR3 length equals 17 residues. V was pared by 5 bases and J by 0 bases, with 20 bases between.

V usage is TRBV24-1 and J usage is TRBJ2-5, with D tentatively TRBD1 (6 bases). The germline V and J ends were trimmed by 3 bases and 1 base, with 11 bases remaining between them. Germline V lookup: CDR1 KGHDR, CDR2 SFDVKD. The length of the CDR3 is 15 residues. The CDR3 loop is CATSDPRTAQETQYF. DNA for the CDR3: TGTGCCACCAGTGATCCTCGGACAGCCCAAGAGACCCAGTACTTC.

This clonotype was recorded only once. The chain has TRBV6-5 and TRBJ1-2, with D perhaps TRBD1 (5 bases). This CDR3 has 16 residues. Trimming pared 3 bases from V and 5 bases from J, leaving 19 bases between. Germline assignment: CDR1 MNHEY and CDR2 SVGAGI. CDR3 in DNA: TGTGCCAGCAGTTATTTTTACGGGGCAGCCGATTATGGCTACACCTTC. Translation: CASSYFYGAADYGYTF.

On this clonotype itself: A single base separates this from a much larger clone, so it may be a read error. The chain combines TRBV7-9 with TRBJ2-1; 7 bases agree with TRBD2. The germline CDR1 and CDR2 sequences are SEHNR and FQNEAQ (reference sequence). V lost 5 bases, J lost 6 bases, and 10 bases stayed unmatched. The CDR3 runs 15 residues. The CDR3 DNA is TGTGCCAGCAGCCGGACTGGCGGGGGAGGCAATGAGCAGTTCTTC. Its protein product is CASSRTGGGGNEQFF.

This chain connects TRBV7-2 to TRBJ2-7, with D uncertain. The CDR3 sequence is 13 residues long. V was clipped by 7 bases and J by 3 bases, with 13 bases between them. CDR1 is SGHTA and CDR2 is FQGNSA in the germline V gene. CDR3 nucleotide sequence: TGTGCCAGCATCCCGAAGGGCCGCTACGAGCAGTACTTC. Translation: CASIPKGRYEQYF.

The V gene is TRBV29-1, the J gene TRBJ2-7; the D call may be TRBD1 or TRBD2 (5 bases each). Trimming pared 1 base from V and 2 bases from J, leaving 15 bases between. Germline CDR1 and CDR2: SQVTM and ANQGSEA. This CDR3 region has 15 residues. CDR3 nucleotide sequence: TGCAGCGTTGAAGGGGCCGGATGGGACGCCTACGAGCAGTACTTC. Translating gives CSVEGAGWDAYEQYF.

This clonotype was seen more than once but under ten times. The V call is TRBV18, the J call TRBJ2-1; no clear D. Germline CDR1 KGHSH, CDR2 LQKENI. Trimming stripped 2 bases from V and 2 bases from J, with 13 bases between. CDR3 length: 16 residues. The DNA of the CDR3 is TGTGCCAGCTCACCAGAAAGGGTAGGAGCCTACAATGAGCAGTTCTTC. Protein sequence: CASSPERVGAYNEQFF.

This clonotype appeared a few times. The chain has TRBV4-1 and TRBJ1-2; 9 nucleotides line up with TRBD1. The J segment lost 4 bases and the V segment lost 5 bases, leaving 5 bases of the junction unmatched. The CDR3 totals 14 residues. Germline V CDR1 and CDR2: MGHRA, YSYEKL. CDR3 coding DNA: TGCGCCAGCAGCACCGACAGGGGGACCTATGGCTACACCTTC. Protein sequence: CASSTDRGTYGYTF.

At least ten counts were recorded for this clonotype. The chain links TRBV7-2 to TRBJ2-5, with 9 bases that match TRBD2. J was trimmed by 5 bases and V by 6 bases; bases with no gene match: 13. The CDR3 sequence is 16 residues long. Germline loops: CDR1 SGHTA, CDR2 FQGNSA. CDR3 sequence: CASSSRDSGGGETQYF. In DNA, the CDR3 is TGTGCCAGCAGTTCCCGGGATAGCGGGGGAGGGGAGACCCAGTACTTC.